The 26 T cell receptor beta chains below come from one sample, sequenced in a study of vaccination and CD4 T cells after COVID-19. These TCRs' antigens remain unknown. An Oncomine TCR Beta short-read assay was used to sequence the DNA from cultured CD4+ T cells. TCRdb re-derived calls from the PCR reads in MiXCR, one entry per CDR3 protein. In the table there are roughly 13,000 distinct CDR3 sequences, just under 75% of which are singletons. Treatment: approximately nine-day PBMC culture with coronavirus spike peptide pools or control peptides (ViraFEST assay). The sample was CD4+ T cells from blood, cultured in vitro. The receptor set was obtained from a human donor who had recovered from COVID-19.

This CDR3 reads CATSDTLYGYTF. Here the CDR3 DNA reads TGTGCCACCAGTGATACCCTATATGGCTACACCTTC. The rearrangement links TRBV24-1 to TRBJ1-2; D unclear. The CDR3 consists of 12 residues. Germline lookup yields CDR1 KGHDR and CDR2 SFDVKD. V was shortened by 3 bases and J by 5 bases, with 6 bases between the two germline ends.

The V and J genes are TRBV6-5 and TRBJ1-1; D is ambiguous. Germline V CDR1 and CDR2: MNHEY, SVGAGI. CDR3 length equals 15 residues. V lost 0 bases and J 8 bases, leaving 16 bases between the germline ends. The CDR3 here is CASSYSPIRGTEAFF. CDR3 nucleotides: TGTGCCAGCAGTTACTCGCCAATTCGGGGAACCGAAGCTTTCTTT.

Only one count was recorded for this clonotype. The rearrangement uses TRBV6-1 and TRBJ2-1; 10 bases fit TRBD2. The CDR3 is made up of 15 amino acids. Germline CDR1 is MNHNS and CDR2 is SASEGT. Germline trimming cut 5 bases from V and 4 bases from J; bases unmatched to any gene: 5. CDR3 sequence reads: CASSRTSGVYNEQFF. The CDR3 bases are TGTGCCAGCAGTCGGACTAGCGGAGTGTACAATGAGCAGTTCTTC.

DNA of the CDR3: TGCAGTGCTAGAGTCCCCTCTAGCGGATCCTACAATGAGCAGTTCTTC. Translation: CSARVPSSGSYNEQFF. J is TRBJ2-1 and V is TRBV20-1; 7 bases are a match to TRBD2. Germline V gives CDR1 DFQATT, CDR2 SNEGSKA (reference sequence). CDR3 size: 16 residues. V dropped 1 base and J dropped 1; count of bases not matched to a gene: 7.

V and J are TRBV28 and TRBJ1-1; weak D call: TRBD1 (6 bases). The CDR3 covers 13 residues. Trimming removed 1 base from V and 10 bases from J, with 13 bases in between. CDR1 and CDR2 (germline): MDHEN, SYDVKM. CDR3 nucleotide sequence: TGTGCCAGCAGTTTATTGGGGGCGTTTGGAGCTTTCTTT. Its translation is CASSLLGAFGAFF.

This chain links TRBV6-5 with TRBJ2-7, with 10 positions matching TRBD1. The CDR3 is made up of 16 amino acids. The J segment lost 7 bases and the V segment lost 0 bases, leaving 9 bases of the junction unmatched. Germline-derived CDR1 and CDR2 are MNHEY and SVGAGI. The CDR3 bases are TGTGCCAGCAGTTACTCTCGACAGGGGGCTCTGGGGGAGCAGTACTTC. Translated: CASSYSRQGALGEQYF.

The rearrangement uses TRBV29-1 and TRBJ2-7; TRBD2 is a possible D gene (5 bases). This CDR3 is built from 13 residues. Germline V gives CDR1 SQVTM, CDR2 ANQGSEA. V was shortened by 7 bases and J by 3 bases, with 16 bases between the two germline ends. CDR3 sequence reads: CSAGMGAYYEQYF. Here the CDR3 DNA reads TGCAGCGCGGGTATGGGAGCGTACTACGAGCAGTACTTC.

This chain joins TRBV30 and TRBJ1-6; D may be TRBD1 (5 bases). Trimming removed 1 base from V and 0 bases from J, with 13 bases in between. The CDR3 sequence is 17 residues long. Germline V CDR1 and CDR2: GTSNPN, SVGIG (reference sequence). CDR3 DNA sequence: TGTGCCTGGAGTGCGGGACGGACGAGCTCCTATAATTCACCCCTCCACTTT. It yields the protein CAWSAGRTSSYNSPLHF.

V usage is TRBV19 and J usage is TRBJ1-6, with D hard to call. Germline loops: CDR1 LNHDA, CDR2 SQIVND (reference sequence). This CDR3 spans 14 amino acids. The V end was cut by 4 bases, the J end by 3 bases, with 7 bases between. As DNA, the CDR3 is TGTGCCAGTAGTACCGTGGGCTATAATTCACCCCTCCACTTT. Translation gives CASSTVGYNSPLHF. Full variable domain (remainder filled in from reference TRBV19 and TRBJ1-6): DGGITQSPKYLFRKEGQNVTLSCEQNLNHDAMYWYRQDPGQGLRLIYYSQIVNDFQKGDIAEGYSVSREKKESFPLTVTSAQKNPTAFYLCASSTVGYNSPLHFGNGTRLTVT.

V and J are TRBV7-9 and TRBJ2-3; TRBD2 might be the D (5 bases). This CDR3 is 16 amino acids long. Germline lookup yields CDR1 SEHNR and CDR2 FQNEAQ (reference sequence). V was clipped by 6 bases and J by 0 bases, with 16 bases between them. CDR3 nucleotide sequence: TGTGCCAGCAGTCCGTCCCGCGGGCCTAGCACAGATACGCAGTATTTT. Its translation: CASSPSRGPSTDTQYF.

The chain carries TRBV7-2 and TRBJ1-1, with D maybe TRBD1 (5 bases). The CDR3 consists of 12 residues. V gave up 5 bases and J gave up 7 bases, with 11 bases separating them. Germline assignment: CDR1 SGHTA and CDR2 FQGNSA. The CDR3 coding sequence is TGTGCCAGCAGCCACCCGGGGGGTGAAGCTTTCTTT. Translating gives CASSHPGGEAFF.

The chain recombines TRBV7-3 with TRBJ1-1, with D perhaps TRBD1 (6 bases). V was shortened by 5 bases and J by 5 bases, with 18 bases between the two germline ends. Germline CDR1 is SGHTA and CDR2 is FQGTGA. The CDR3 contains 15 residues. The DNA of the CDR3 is TGTGCCAGCAGCCGGGACACCGAACCCGGTACTGAAGCTTTCTTT. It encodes CASSRDTEPGTEAFF.

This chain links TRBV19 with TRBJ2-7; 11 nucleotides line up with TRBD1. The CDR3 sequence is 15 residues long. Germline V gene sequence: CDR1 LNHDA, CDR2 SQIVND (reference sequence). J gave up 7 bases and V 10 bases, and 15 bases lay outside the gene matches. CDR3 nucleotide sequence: TGTGCCACCGGGACAGGGGGAGACCATGGTTGGGAGCAGTACTTC. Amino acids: CATGTGGDHGWEQYF.

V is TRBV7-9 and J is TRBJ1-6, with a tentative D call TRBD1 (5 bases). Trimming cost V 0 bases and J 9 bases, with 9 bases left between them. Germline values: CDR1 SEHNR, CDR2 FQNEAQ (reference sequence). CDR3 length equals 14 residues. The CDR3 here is CASSLARDGSPLHF. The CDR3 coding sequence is TGTGCCAGCAGCTTAGCTAGGGACGGTTCACCCCTCCACTTT.

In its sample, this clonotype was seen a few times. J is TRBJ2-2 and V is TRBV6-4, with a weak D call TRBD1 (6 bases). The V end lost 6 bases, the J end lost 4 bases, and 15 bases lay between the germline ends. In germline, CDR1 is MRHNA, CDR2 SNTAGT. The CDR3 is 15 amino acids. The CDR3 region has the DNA TGTGCCAGCAGACACAGGGCGCTGGGCACCGGGGAGCTGTTTTTT. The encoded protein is CASRHRALGTGELFF.

CDR3 sequence reads: CATSDSGIGKGYGYTF. CDR3 nucleotides: TGTGCCACCAGTGATTCTGGGATAGGGAAGGGCTATGGCTACACCTTC. V usage is TRBV24-1 and J usage is TRBJ1-2, with unresolved D. The CDR3 is 16 residues long. The germline gives CDR1 KGHDR, CDR2 SFDVKD. The ends were cut back, 2 bases at V and 4 bases at J, with 16 bases in the middle.

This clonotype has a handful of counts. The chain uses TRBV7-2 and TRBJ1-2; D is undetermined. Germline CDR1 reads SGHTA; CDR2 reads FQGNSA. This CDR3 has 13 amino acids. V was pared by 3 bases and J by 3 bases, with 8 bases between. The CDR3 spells CASSFYSDYGYTF. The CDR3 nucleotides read TGTGCCAGCAGCTTTTACAGCGACTATGGCTACACCTTC.

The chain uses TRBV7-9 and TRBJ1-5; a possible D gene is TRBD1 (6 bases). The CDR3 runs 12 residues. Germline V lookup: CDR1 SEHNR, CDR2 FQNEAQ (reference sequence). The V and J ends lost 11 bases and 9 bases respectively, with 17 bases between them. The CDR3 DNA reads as TGTGCCTCCTCGGGGGCCGGGGGGCCCCAGCATTTT. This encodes CASSGAGGPQHF.

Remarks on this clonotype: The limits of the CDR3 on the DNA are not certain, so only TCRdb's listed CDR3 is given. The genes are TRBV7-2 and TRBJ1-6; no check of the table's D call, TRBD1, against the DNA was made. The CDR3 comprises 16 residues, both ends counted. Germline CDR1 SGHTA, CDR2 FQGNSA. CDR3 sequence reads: CAGSFFGTGANSPIHF.

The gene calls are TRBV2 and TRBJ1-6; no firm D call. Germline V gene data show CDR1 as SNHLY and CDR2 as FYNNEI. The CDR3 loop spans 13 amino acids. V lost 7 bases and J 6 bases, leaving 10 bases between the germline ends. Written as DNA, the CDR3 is TGTGCCAGCATGGGCGGACGTAATTCACCCCTCCACTTT. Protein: CASMGGRNSPLHF.

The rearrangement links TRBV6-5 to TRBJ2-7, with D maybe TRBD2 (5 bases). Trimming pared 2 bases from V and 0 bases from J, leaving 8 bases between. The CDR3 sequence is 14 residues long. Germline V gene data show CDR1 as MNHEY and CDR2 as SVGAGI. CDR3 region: CASSYQRSSYEQYF. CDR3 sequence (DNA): TGTGCCAGCAGTTACCAGCGGAGCTCCTACGAGCAGTACTTC.

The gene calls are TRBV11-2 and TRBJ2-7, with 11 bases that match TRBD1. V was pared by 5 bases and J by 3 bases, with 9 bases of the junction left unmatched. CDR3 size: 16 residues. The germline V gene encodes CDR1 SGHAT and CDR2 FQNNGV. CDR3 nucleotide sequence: TGTGCCAGCAGCCCCACAACAGGGACAGGGGGCTACGAGCAGTACTTC. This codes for CASSPTTGTGGYEQYF.

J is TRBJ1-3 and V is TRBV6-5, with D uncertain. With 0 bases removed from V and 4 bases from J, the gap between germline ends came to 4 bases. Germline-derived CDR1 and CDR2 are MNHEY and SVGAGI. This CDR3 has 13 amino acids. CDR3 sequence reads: CASSYSMGNTIYF. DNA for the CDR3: TGTGCCAGCAGTTACTCGATGGGAAACACCATATATTTT.

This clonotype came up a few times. The CDR3 nucleotides read TGTGCGGTATGGGCGGAAGAAGCTTTCTTT. The encoded protein is CAVWAEEAFF. The chain recombines TRBV27 with TRBJ1-1, with D unclear. CDR1 MNHEY and CDR2 SMNVEV come from the germline V gene (reference sequence). This CDR3 region has 10 residues.

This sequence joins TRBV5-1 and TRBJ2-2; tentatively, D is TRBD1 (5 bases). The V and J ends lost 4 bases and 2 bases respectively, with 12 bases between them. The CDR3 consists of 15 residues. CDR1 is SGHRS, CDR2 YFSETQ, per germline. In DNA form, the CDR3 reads TGCGCCAGCAGCATACGGACATATAACACCGGGGAGCTGTTTTTT. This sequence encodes CASSIRTYNTGELFF.

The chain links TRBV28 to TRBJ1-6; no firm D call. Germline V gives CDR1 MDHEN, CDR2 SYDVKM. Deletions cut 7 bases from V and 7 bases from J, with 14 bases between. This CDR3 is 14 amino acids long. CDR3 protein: CASIAGANNSPLHF. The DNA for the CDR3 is TGTGCCAGCATTGCAGGAGCCAACAATTCACCCCTCCACTTT.